This TCR beta chain was captured in a study of T cell repertoires in cytomegalovirus infection. Study-wide context: Use of recently identified HLA-C-restricted and well-studied HLA-B-restricted CMV epitopes was part of the study. Through public TCR beta signatures, both CMV infection and matching HLA type were indicated. Findings and caveats of the study: HLA-C-restricted CMV clonotypes gave the most frequent clonotype in two of eight donors.

As for this clonotype: What it binds is not known.

CDR1 and CDR2 (germline): SGHTA, FQGNSA. V shed 5 bases and J shed 2 bases, with 10 bases lying between them. CDR3 length: 13 residues. TCRdb recomputed calls from the reads with MiXCR, one row per CDR3 protein. The data hold 250,000 to 300,000 distinct CDR3 sequences, with approximately 22% observed a single time. The receptor's source is a human donor in good health (CMV status not recorded). Some clones in this sample may be carry-over from other donors' samples. The source material was cultured PBMCs, sampled from culture after CMV antigen stimulation. V gene TRBV7-2 combines with J gene TRBJ2-7; unclear D gene. In DNA form, the CDR3 reads TGTGCCAGCAGCCAATTCACCGCCTACGAGCAGTACGTC. Protein: CASSQFTAYEQYV.